A single sample is the source of the 14 T cell receptor beta chains below, sequenced in a study of blood T cell repertoires in COVID-19. The data were produced by immunoSEQ multiplex PCR, yet TCRdb's version contains in-frame clones alone and is incomplete. The sample holds 110,000 to 150,000 clones, 88% seen once. The sequenced sample was peripheral blood. The receptors originated from a man between 65 and 80 years old with acute or convalescent COVID-19.

The J gene is TRBJ2-1, the V gene TRBV27; 7 positions match TRBD2. The CDR3 runs 19 residues. Germline V gene lookup returns CDR1 MNHEY and CDR2 SMNVEV (reference sequence). The V gene end was trimmed by 4 bases and the J gene end by 9 bases; junction bases not matched to a gene: 24. CDR3 amino acids: CASSSGGRTGGPLRVEQFF. CDR3 bases: TGTGCCAGCAGTTCTGGGGGACGCACGGGGGGACCCCTTAGGGTTGAGCAGTTCTTC.

The CDR3: CSTGADEAFF. CDR3 DNA sequence: TGCAGTACTGGGGCGGATGAAGCTTTCTTT. This chain connects TRBV29-1 to TRBJ1-1; tentatively, D is TRBD1 (5 bases). The germline gives CDR1 SQVTM, CDR2 ANQGSEA. The CDR3 has 10 residues.

The chain links TRBV6-5 to TRBJ2-2, with D possibly being TRBD2 (6 bases). CDR3 length equals 14 residues. The ends were cut back, 7 bases at V and 4 bases at J, with 13 bases in the middle. The germline V gene encodes CDR1 MNHEY and CDR2 SVGAGI. CDR3: CASNRGGSTGELFF. The CDR3 bases are TGTGCCAGCAACCGAGGAGGGAGCACCGGGGAGCTGTTTTTT.

The chain couples TRBV18 to TRBJ1-1; 8 nucleotides align to TRBD1. V was clipped by 2 bases and J by 10 bases; unmatched bases: 12. Per germline, CDR1 KGHSH and CDR2 LQKENI. The CDR3 consists of 15 residues. CDR3 coding DNA: TGTGCCAGCTCACCAGCGGACAGGGTGAAGAGAGTAGCTTTCTTT. Encoded protein: CASSPADRVKRVAFF.

The chain has TRBV6-5 and TRBJ1-1; no clear D gene. This CDR3 comprises 13 residues. The germline V gene encodes CDR1 MNHEY and CDR2 SVGAGI. V dropped 6 bases and J dropped 4 bases, with 12 bases sitting between them. The CDR3 region has the DNA TGTGCCAGCAGCCGAGACGTAGCCACTGAAGCTTTCTTT. Its translation is CASSRDVATEAFF.

The chain combines TRBV7-2 with TRBJ2-1; 9 nucleotides line up with TRBD2. Germline-derived CDR1 and CDR2 are SGHTA and FQGNSA. The CDR3 has 12 amino acids. V was clipped by 6 bases and J by 13 bases; unmatched bases: 7. CDR3 coding DNA: TGTGCCAGCAGGATCCCCGGGACTAGCCAGTTCTTC. Protein sequence: CASRIPGTSQFF.

The chain is built from TRBV6-4 and TRBJ2-2, with D perhaps TRBD2 (6 bases). Deletions cut 3 bases from V and 0 bases from J, with 11 bases between. Germline V gene lookup returns CDR1 MRHNA and CDR2 SNTAGT. This CDR3 is built from 16 residues. The CDR3 DNA sequence: TGTGCCAGCAGTGAAGGGGACTTTTCGAACACCGGGGAGCTGTTTTTT. Amino acids: CASSEGDFSNTGELFF.

The rearrangement uses TRBV27 and TRBJ2-3; TRBD2 agrees at 10 bases. There are 17 residues in the CDR3. With 3 bases clipped from V and 1 base from J, the junction kept 7 bases outside the gene matches. The germline gives CDR1 MNHEY, CDR2 SMNVEV (reference sequence). The DNA of the CDR3 is TGTGCCAGCAGTTTTCGGACTAGCGGTACCCGCACAGATACGCAGTATTTT. Amino acid sequence: CASSFRTSGTRTDTQYF.

V usage is TRBV5-8 and J usage is TRBJ1-3; 9 bases are a match to TRBD1. Germline V gene sequence: CDR1 SGHTS, CDR2 YDEGEE. V shed 0 bases and J 3 bases; nucleotides not matched to a gene: 1. The CDR3 runs 15 residues. The CDR3 DNA follows: TGTGCCAGCAGCTTGGGGACAGGGGATGGAAACACCATATATTTT. Its protein is CASSLGTGDGNTIYF.

The J gene is TRBJ2-3, the V gene TRBV18; 10 bases are shared with TRBD2. Germline V lookup: CDR1 KGHSH, CDR2 LQKENI. This CDR3 has 16 amino acids. Germline trimming cut 1 base from V and 4 bases from J; bases unmatched to any gene: 5. CDR3: CASSPRSSGGPDTQYF. For the CDR3, the DNA is TGTGCCAGCTCACCACGCTCTAGCGGGGGACCAGATACGCAGTATTTT.

The CDR3 DNA follows: TGTGCCAGCAGCCCCGCGCGGGGCACTGAAGCTTTCTTT. It is translated as CASSPARGTEAFF. The genes are TRBV7-2 and TRBJ1-1; D is uncertain. Trimming stripped 5 bases from V and 4 bases from J, with 11 bases between. The germline V gene encodes CDR1 SGHTA and CDR2 FQGNSA. The length of the CDR3 is 13 residues.

The chain is built from TRBV6-6 and TRBJ1-6; D is possibly TRBD1 (6 bases). CDR3 length: 16 residues. Germline CDR1 reads MNHNY; CDR2 reads SVGAGI (reference sequence). The germline V and J ends were trimmed by 7 bases and 2 bases, with 15 bases remaining between them. CDR3 sequence (DNA): TGTGCCAGCACCCGAGGGGGAACAGCCTATAATTCACCCCTCCACTTT. This sequence encodes CASTRGGTAYNSPLHF.

This chain joins TRBV27 and TRBJ1-2; D is ambiguous. Germline V gene sequence: CDR1 MNHEY, CDR2 SMNVEV (reference sequence). V lost 5 bases and J lost 4, with 14 bases in between. The CDR3 consists of 14 residues. CDR3 coding DNA: TGTGCCAGCAGTCCGCGCGGTAGCAGCTATGGCTACACCTTC. It encodes CASSPRGSSYGYTF.

The chain combines TRBV2 with TRBJ2-5; perhaps TRBD2 as D (6 bases). This CDR3 contains 14 residues. Trimming pared 7 bases from V and 2 bases from J, leaving 14 bases between. Germline CDR1 SNHLY, CDR2 FYNNEI. The CDR3 protein is CASKLAISQETQYF. DNA of the CDR3: TGTGCCAGCAAGCTAGCGATAAGTCAAGAGACCCAGTACTTC. Variable domain in full (rest from reference TRBV2 and TRBJ2-5): EPEVTQTPSHQVTQMGQEVILRCVPISNHLYFYWYRQILGQKVEFLVSFYNNEISEKSEIFDDQFSVERPDGSNFTLKIRSTKLEDSAMYFCASKLAISQETQYFGPGTRLLVL.